This TCR beta chain is from a study of OX40 agonist ivuxolimab in advanced cancers. Study-wide context: The study treated patients with ivuxolimab, an agonistic anti-OX40 (CD134) antibody. Those treated in dose escalation had hepatocellular carcinoma, melanoma, renal cell cancer or head and neck cancer. The study gave patients intravenous ivuxolimab at 0.01 to 10 mg/kg every 2 weeks.

Comment on this clone: What it recognizes is unknown.

Data came from immunoSEQ multiplex PCR; TCRdb stores just in-frame clones and leaves some out. The sample shows about 48,000 clones, around 80% of them seen only once. Study findings and constraints: More expanded clones were found, on average, in CD8+ than in CD4+ T cells.

The germline V gene has CDR1 LNHDA and CDR2 SQIVND (reference sequence). The CDR3 consists of 15 residues. Trimming left V 2 bases short and J 3 bases short, with 14 bases between. The specimen comprised CD4+ or CD8+ T cells sorted from blood, sampled in a trial of the OX40 agonist ivuxolimab. The clonotype originates from an adult with an advanced solid tumor such as melanoma, head and neck, liver or kidney cancer. The chain recombines TRBV19 with TRBJ2-7, with D perhaps TRBD1 (6 bases). The CDR3 coding sequence is TGTGCCAGTAGTATAACTGGGGGACAAAGCTACGAGCAGTACTTC. Amino acids: CASSITGGQSYEQYF.